This T cell receptor (beta chain) comes out of a study of blood T cell repertoires in COVID-19. Study-wide background: Acute and convalescent COVID-19 specimens originated in the United States, Italy and Spain. T cells, B-cell-depleted T cells, or PBMCs provided the cDNA or gDNA that served as material.

Per the authors' pipeline: Using reference gene primer amplification, nucleated cell counts were estimated. Clones were read by immunoSEQ multiplex PCR, and TCRdb kept only the in-frame ones, dropping some. D and trimming come from the DNA, and the V and J calls and clone size come from that table. The top ten clones hold over 3.5% of a sample with around 300,000 clones, over 80% of them seen once. This clone was seen only a few times. With V trimmed by 4 bases and J by 7 bases, 12 bases remained unmatched. This CDR3 has 16 residues. In germline, CDR1 is LGHDT, CDR2 YNNKEL (reference sequence). This TCR came from a woman in her 50s with active or convalescent COVID-19. The sample consisted of peripheral blood. The chain has TRBV3-1 (or the pseudogene TRBV3-2) and TRBJ2-1; 8 bases line up with TRBD2. The CDR3 loop is CASSRGGSGSGNEQFF. The CDR3 DNA reads as TGTGCCAGCAGCCGCGGTGGAAGCGGGAGCGGAAATGAGCAGTTCTTC.